These 32 T cell receptor beta chains were all obtained from the same sample, sequenced in a study of cytomegalovirus exposure and HLA in healthy donors (dated by TCRdb to 2017 to 2019). The method behind the library was the immunoSEQ multiplex PCR assay. The multiplex PCR relied on a mix of 60 forward primers for TCR Vbeta segments and 13 reverse primers for TCR Jbeta segments. In TCRdb, the immuneACCESS table is reduced to in-frame sequences with V and J assigned. These tables do not hold every clone; where another copy was compared, an unresolved V gene accounts for under half, and the others remain unexplained. Present in this sample are about 230,000 clones, about 83% of which were seen just once. The top ten clones comprise roughly 1.3% of the sample. What was sequenced was PBMCs. Source of these receptors: a human donor in good health.

The rearrangement joins TRBV7-9 to TRBJ2-2, with 8 bases identical to TRBD2. The length of the CDR3 is 13 residues. V shed 5 bases and J 6 bases; nucleotides not matched to a gene: 2. CDR1 SEHNR and CDR2 FQNEAQ come from the germline V gene (reference sequence). DNA of the CDR3: TGTGCCAGCAGCCAAGCGGGAGCCGGGGAGCTGTTTTTT. It codes for CASSQAGAGELFF.

V and J are TRBV25-1 and TRBJ2-1; 7 bases align to TRBD1. Germline V gives CDR1 MGHDK, CDR2 SYGVNS. The CDR3 has 13 amino acids. J gave up 8 bases and V 7 bases, and 8 bases lay outside the gene matches. Written as DNA, the CDR3 is TGTGCCAGCAATGACAGGGCAGTCGATGAGCAGTTCTTC. Its protein is CASNDRAVDEQFF.

The rearrangement links TRBV5-4 to TRBJ1-5; 9 nucleotides align to TRBD1. The V and J ends lost 4 bases and 9 bases, in that order; junction bases with no gene match: 11. The CDR3 runs to 15 residues. Germline CDR1 SGHNT, CDR2 YYREEE (reference sequence). CDR3 sequence (DNA): TGTGCCAGCAGCGCGGGACAGGGCGAGGGGTGGCCCCAGCATTTT. Its translation is CASSAGQGEGWPQHF. Supplemented by reference TRBV5-4 and TRBJ1-5, the full variable domain reads ETGVTQSPTHLIKTRGQQVTLRCSSQSGHNTVSWYQQALGQGPQFIFQYYREEENGRGNFPPRFSGLQFPNYSSELNVNALELDDSALYLCASSAGQGEGWPQHFGDGTRLSIL.

The rearrangement uses TRBV19 and TRBJ2-5, with 7 bases identical to TRBD1. CDR1 and CDR2 from the germline V gene are LNHDA and SQIVND (reference sequence). The CDR3 sequence is 14 residues long. V lost 5 bases, J lost 5 bases, and 8 bases stayed unmatched. CDR3 protein: CASSSTGSRETQYF. The CDR3 region has the DNA TGTGCCAGTAGTTCGACAGGGTCCCGCGAGACCCAGTACTTC.

V usage is TRBV5-1 and J usage is TRBJ2-7, with a weak D call TRBD1 (6 bases). Germline CDR1 is SGHRS and CDR2 is YFSETQ. With 3 bases removed from V and 2 bases from J, the gap between germline ends came to 9 bases. The CDR3 totals 13 residues. CDR3 protein: CASSWGQAYEQYF. The CDR3 DNA reads TGCGCCAGCAGCTGGGGACAAGCCTACGAGCAGTACTTC.

This chain links TRBV12-5 with TRBJ2-1, with D perhaps matching TRBD2 (6 bases). The CDR3 spans 13 residues. The germline V gene encodes CDR1 LGHNT and CDR2 FRNRAP. CDR3 in DNA: TGTGCCGCGGGGTCAATAGACGGGTATGAGCAGTTCTTC. It yields the protein CAAGSIDGYEQFF.

V and J are TRBV19 and TRBJ2-2; TRBD1 might be the D (7 bases). Trimming removed 8 bases at V and 3 bases at J, with 16 bases between. CDR1 LNHDA and CDR2 SQIVND come from the germline V gene (reference sequence). This CDR3 has 15 amino acids. DNA of the CDR3: TGTGCCAGTTCCAACCAGGGGGGCCACACCGGGGAGCTGTTTTTT. Translation gives CASSNQGGHTGELFF.

CDR3 nucleotides: TGTGCCAGCAGCACATATAGCGGGATCGGCAACGAGCAGTACTTC. It is translated as CASSTYSGIGNEQYF. The chain carries TRBV7-2 and TRBJ2-7, with TRBD2 matching 8 bases. Germline V lookup: CDR1 SGHTA, CDR2 FQGNSA. Trimming removed 5 bases from V and 5 bases from J; junction bases left unmatched: 11. The CDR3 extends over 15 amino acids.

This clone turned up a few times. The chain carries TRBV15 and TRBJ1-3, with unresolved D. CDR1 LNHNV and CDR2 YYDKDF come from the germline V gene (reference sequence). Trimming stripped 0 bases from V and 0 bases from J, with 6 bases between. The CDR3 covers 15 residues. CDR3 protein: CATSRDYSSGNTIYF. The CDR3 DNA is TGTGCCACCAGCAGAGACTACTCCTCTGGAAACACCATATATTTT.

This clone turned up a few times. The chain combines TRBV25-1 with TRBJ1-4; 10 nucleotides align to TRBD1. The V segment lost 8 bases and the J segment 5 bases; nucleotides outside the gene matches: 2. The germline CDR1 and CDR2 sequences are MGHDK and SYGVNS. This CDR3 is built from 13 residues. The CDR3 nucleotides read TGTGCCAGCGAGGGACAGGGGAATGAAAAACTGTTTTTT. It yields the protein CASEGQGNEKLFF.

V and J are TRBV11-2 and TRBJ2-1; tentative D call: TRBD1 (7 bases). CDR1 is SGHAT, CDR2 FQNNGV, per germline. Trimming left V 5 bases short and J 9 bases short, with 20 bases between. CDR3 length equals 15 residues. For the CDR3, the DNA is TGTGCCAGCAGCGGCGGGACAGTACTAGCTGCTGAGCAGTTCTTC. It codes for CASSGGTVLAAEQFF.

This clone came up once. The V call is TRBV19, the J call TRBJ2-7; 10 positions match TRBD1. This CDR3 spans 14 amino acids. The V and J ends lost 2 bases and 3 bases, in that order; junction bases with no gene match: 1. The germline V gene encodes CDR1 LNHDA and CDR2 SQIVND (reference sequence). CDR3 residues: CASSIRTGGYEQYF. CDR3 DNA sequence: TGTGCCAGTAGTATAAGGACAGGGGGCTACGAGCAGTACTTC.

This clone was seen a handful of times. The gene calls are TRBV2 and TRBJ1-3, with 8 positions matching TRBD1. The germline V gene encodes CDR1 SNHLY and CDR2 FYNNEI. The CDR3 loop spans 13 amino acids. V shed 7 bases, J shed 4 bases, and the junction held 3 bases outside the gene matches. Here the CDR3 DNA reads TGTGCCAGCATCCGGGACAGGGGAAACACCATATATTTT. This encodes CASIRDRGNTIYF.

The CDR3 protein is CASRSTSNTGELFF. For the CDR3, the DNA is TGTGCCAGCAGGTCCACTTCGAACACCGGGGAGCTGTTTTTT. The V and J genes are TRBV7-3 and TRBJ2-2; no clear D. The CDR3 has 14 amino acids. Trimming took 6 bases from V and 0 from J, leaving 8 bases between them. The V gene's germline CDR1 is SGHTA and CDR2 FQGTGA.

This clone was counted a few times. J is TRBJ2-5 and V is TRBV5-1; 9 nucleotides align to TRBD1. The CDR3 runs to 14 residues. Per the germline V gene, CDR1 is SGHRS and CDR2 is YFSETQ. V lost 3 bases to trimming and J lost 4 bases; unmatched junction nucleotides: 4. Written as DNA, the CDR3 is TGCGCCAGCAGCTCGGGACAGGGCAGAGAGACCCAGTACTTC. Protein product: CASSSGQGRETQYF.

In this sample, this clone turned up once. The sample contains more than one DNA sequence encoding this CDR3. This chain joins TRBV7-2 and TRBJ2-5, with TRBD1 as a possible D gene (5 bases). Germline V gene data show CDR1 as SGHTA and CDR2 as FQGNSA. The ends were cut back, 6 bases at V and 4 bases at J, with 9 bases in the middle. The length of the CDR3 is 12 residues. CDR3 nucleotide sequence: TGTGCCAGCAGTCCAGGGCGAGAGACCCAGTACTTC. It specifies CASSPGRETQYF.

The chain has TRBV5-4 and TRBJ2-2; 12 bases match TRBD1. The V and J ends lost 4 bases and 6 bases, in that order; junction bases with no gene match: 4. The CDR3 is 15 amino acids. In germline, CDR1 is SGHNT, CDR2 YYREEE (reference sequence). The CDR3 DNA sequence: TGTGCCAGCAGCGGCCGGGACAGGGGGCCCGGGGAGCTGTTTTTT. Translating gives CASSGRDRGPGELFF.

This chain uses TRBV4-2 with TRBJ2-1; TRBD2 matches at 9 bases. In germline, CDR1 is LGHNA, CDR2 YNFKEQ. The V gene end was trimmed by 1 base and the J gene end by 5 bases; junction bases not matched to a gene: 3. The CDR3 is 15 residues long. CDR3 region: CASSQAPSGDNEQFF. The CDR3 DNA sequence: TGTGCCAGCAGCCAAGCCCCTAGCGGGGACAATGAGCAGTTCTTC.

The chain uses TRBV10-1 and TRBJ2-7; possible D gene TRBD2, 6 bases. CDR1 WNHNN and CDR2 SYGVQD come from the germline V gene (reference sequence). This CDR3 comprises 15 residues. Trimming took off 6 bases at V and 1 base at J, with 16 bases between the two ends. The CDR3 protein is CASSPRDSRSYEQYF. DNA of the CDR3: TGCGCCAGCAGCCCCCGGGACTCACGATCCTACGAGCAGTACTTC.

This sequence joins TRBV7-2 and TRBJ2-3; 10 bases are shared with TRBD2. Germline V CDR1 and CDR2: SGHTA, FQGNSA. The V segment lost 1 base and the J segment 5 bases; nucleotides outside the gene matches: 6. The CDR3 consists of 16 residues. In DNA form, the CDR3 reads TGTGCCAGCAGCTTAGTAAGCGGGAGGGCAGGAGATACGCAGTATTTT. Its translation is CASSLVSGRAGDTQYF.

This clone was detected only a few times. Sequence at one end of the junction differs from germline and may be a read error. V and J are TRBV7-9 and TRBJ1-2, with 7 bases aligning to TRBD1. Per germline, CDR1 SEHNR and CDR2 FQNEAQ (reference sequence). This CDR3 spans 13 amino acids. CDR3 in amino acids: CSSSLTGARGYTF. Here the CDR3 DNA reads TGTTCCAGCAGCTTAACAGGGGCGCGTGGCTACACCTTC.

The rearrangement joins TRBV7-3 to TRBJ2-5; D is possibly TRBD2 (6 bases). The CDR3 is made up of 13 amino acids. The V and J ends lost 5 bases and 2 bases respectively, with 9 bases between them. The V gene's germline CDR1 is SGHTA and CDR2 FQGTGA. The CDR3 coding sequence is TGTGCCAGCAGCCAGGCGGGGCAAGAGACCCAGTACTTC. As protein: CASSQAGQETQYF.

The chain combines TRBV9 with TRBJ2-7; possible D gene TRBD1, 5 bases. The CDR3 runs to 12 residues. Trimming pared 3 bases from V and 2 bases from J, leaving 6 bases between. Per the germline V gene, CDR1 is SGDLS and CDR2 is YYNGEE. The CDR3 loop reads CASSADTYEQYF. The DNA of the CDR3 is TGTGCCAGCAGCGCGGACACCTACGAGCAGTACTTC.

This chain joins TRBV27 and TRBJ2-1; TRBD2 matches 7 bases. V shed 3 bases and J 0 bases; nucleotides not matched to a gene: 20. The germline V gene encodes CDR1 MNHEY and CDR2 SMNVEV (reference sequence). This CDR3 spans 21 amino acids. CDR3 nucleotides: TGTGCCAGCAGTTTCCCCCTTGGGAGGGCGCGTGCCACACCCTCCTACAATGAGCAGTTCTTC. Its translation: CASSFPLGRARATPSYNEQFF.

Worth noting for this clone: The sample has other DNA sequences that encode this CDR3 too. The V gene is TRBV6-1, the J gene TRBJ1-4; the D is unclear. Trimming took off 2 bases at V and 6 bases at J, with 16 bases between the two ends. CDR3 length: 16 residues. Germline V gene lookup returns CDR1 MNHNS and CDR2 SASEGT. CDR3 amino acids: CASSEFITIQDEKLFF. The CDR3 DNA reads TGTGCCAGCAGTGAATTTATTACTATCCAAGATGAAAAACTGTTTTTT.

The chain links TRBV28 to TRBJ1-3; 10 bases are shared with TRBD1. Germline V gene data show CDR1 as MDHEN and CDR2 as SYDVKM. There are 20 residues in the CDR3. The J segment lost 2 bases and the V segment lost 6 bases, leaving 19 bases of the junction unmatched. The CDR3 DNA follows: TGTGCCAGCAGAGCTACGTCATTCCCGGGACAGGGGCTAGCTGGAAACACCATATATTTT. It codes for CASRATSFPGQGLAGNTIYF.

This rearrangement joins TRBV2 to TRBJ1-2; 8 bases are shared with TRBD1. CDR1 is SNHLY, CDR2 FYNNEI, per germline. This CDR3 comprises 14 residues. The V segment lost 8 bases and the J segment 7 bases; nucleotides outside the gene matches: 12. The CDR3 DNA follows: TGTGCCAGCGATGGACAGGGACTTATGCGTGGCTACACCTTC. It translates to CASDGQGLMRGYTF.

The chain carries TRBV6-1 and TRBJ2-7; D remains unclear. Deletions cut 7 bases from V and 0 bases from J, with 7 bases between. The CDR3 runs to 12 residues. Germline assignment: CDR1 MNHNS and CDR2 SASEGT. CDR3 residues: CASMRNSYEQYF. CDR3 nucleotide sequence: TGTGCCAGCATGAGGAACTCCTACGAGCAGTACTTC.

This clone was seen only once. The chain uses TRBV10-3 and TRBJ2-3; D remains unclear. The CDR3 consists of 15 residues. The V gene's germline CDR1 is ENHRY and CDR2 SYGVKD. Deletions cut 3 bases from V and 2 bases from J, with 12 bases between. For the CDR3, the DNA is TGTGCCATCAGTGATTCCGCAGGTAACACAGATACGCAGTATTTT. Translated, it gives CAISDSAGNTDTQYF.

The genes are TRBV15 and TRBJ1-5, with a possible D match to TRBD1 (6 bases). Trimming took off 0 bases at V and 4 bases at J, with 10 bases between the two ends. CDR1 is LNHNV and CDR2 is YYDKDF in the germline V gene (reference sequence). The CDR3 loop spans 15 amino acids. This CDR3 reads CATSRDTGWNQPQHF. Here the CDR3 DNA reads TGTGCCACCAGCAGAGACACAGGGTGGAATCAGCCCCAGCATTTT.

This clone turned up a few times. This chain links TRBV5-8 with TRBJ2-7, with unresolved D. This CDR3 spans 11 amino acids. Per the germline V gene, CDR1 is SGHTS and CDR2 is YDEGEE. With 0 bases removed from V and 6 bases from J, the gap between germline ends came to 4 bases. The CDR3 here is CASSLVSEQYF. CDR3 in DNA: TGTGCCAGCAGCTTGGTGAGCGAGCAGTACTTC.

The chain joins TRBV5-4 to TRBJ2-1; tentative D call: TRBD1 (5 bases). The V gene's germline CDR1 is SGHNT and CDR2 YYREEE (reference sequence). Trimming stripped 6 bases from V and 6 bases from J, with 19 bases between. This CDR3 is built from 15 residues. The CDR3 nucleotides read TGTGCCAGCACCCAACCAGGGATGACGGGCAATGAGCAGTTCTTC. It translates to CASTQPGMTGNEQFF.